This TCR beta chain was captured in a study of blood T cell repertoires in COVID-19. Sequencing was performed with immunoSEQ multiplex PCR; in TCRdb, only in-frame clones are kept and a portion is missing. This sample has 150,000 to 200,000 clones, with roughly four fifths found just once. V lost 5 bases, J lost 4 bases, and 12 bases lay in between. Germline V gives CDR1 SGHTA, CDR2 FQGTGA. The CDR3 spans 15 residues. This receptor was taken from a human donor in a cohort sampled during active COVID-19. The chain links TRBV7-3 to TRBJ1-6, with D perhaps matching TRBD1 (6 bases). Sequenced: peripheral blood. For the CDR3, the DNA is TGTGCCAGCAGCCTGGACAGTTATTATAATTCACCCCTCCACTTT. Its protein is CASSLDSYYNSPLHF.